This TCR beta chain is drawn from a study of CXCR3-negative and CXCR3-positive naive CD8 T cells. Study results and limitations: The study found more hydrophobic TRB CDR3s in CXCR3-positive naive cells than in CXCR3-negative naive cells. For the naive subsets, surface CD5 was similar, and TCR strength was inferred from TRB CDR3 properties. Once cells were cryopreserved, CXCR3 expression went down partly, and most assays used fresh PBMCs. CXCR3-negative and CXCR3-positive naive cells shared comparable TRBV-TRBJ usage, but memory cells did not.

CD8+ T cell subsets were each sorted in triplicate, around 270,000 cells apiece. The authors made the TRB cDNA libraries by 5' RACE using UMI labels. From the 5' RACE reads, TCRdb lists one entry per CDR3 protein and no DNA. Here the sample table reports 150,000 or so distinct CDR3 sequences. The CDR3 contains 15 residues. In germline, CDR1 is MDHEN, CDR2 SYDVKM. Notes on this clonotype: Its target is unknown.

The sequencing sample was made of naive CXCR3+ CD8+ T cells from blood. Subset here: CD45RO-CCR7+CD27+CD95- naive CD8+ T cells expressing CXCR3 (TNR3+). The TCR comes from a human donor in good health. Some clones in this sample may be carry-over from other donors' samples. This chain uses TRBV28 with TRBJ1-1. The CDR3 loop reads CASSFRGVRDTEAFF.